The 25 T cell receptor beta chains given below trace back to one sample, sequenced in a study of Ad26.COV2.S vaccination and SARS-CoV-2 variants. The treatment here: around 19 received Ad26.COV2.S at low or high dose, single or two shots; roughly 5 received placebo; per-sample allocation not given. It was on day 63 after the first vaccine or placebo injection that samples were taken. Clones were sequenced by immunoSEQ multiplex PCR, and TCRdb holds only the in-frame ones, with some missing. The sample contains 300,000 to 500,000 clones, around nine tenths of which appear only once. The sequenced sample was peripheral blood, obtained in a trial of Ad26.COV2.S vaccine versus placebo. These TCRs come from a person aged 18-65 years who received the Ad26.COV2.S COVID-19 vaccine or a placebo.

The chain uses TRBV5-1 and TRBJ2-2, with TRBD2 as a possible D gene (5 bases). CDR1 is SGHRS and CDR2 is YFSETQ in the germline V gene. The CDR3 runs 16 residues. Trimming stripped 0 bases from V and 6 bases from J, with 15 bases between. The CDR3 here is CASSLGGSAPAGELFF. The CDR3 DNA reads TGCGCCAGCAGCTTGGGTGGTAGCGCGCCGGCCGGGGAGCTGTTTTTT.

V and J are TRBV27 and TRBJ2-1; 10 bases are shared with TRBD1. Germline CDR1 MNHEY, CDR2 SMNVEV (reference sequence). The J segment lost 12 bases and the V segment lost 6 bases, leaving 20 bases of the junction unmatched. The CDR3 totals 17 residues. The CDR3 nucleotides are TGTGCCAGCAGGCCGTATCTAAGGACAGGGGGAGGATTCTCGCAGTTCTTC. It translates to CASRPYLRTGGGFSQFF.

The V gene is TRBV11-2, the J gene TRBJ1-2, with 8 bases matching TRBD1. J was trimmed by 5 bases and V by 4 bases; bases with no gene match: 6. This CDR3 has 14 amino acids. Germline assignment: CDR1 SGHAT and CDR2 FQNNGV. The CDR3 DNA reads as TGTGCCAGCAGCTCCCCCAGACAGGGGTATGGCTACACCTTC. Translated: CASSSPRQGYGYTF. Full variable domain (missing parts from reference TRBV11-2 and TRBJ1-2): EAGVAQSPRYKIIEKRQSVAFWCNPISGHATLYWYQQILGQGPKLLIQFQNNGVVDDSQLPKDRFSAERLKGVDSTLKIQPAKLEDSAVYLCASSSPRQGYGYTFGSGTRLTVV.

The genes are TRBV15 and TRBJ1-2, with a weak D call TRBD1 (6 bases). V was clipped by 5 bases and J by 3 bases, with 16 bases between them. This CDR3 has 15 residues. Germline lookup yields CDR1 LNHNV and CDR2 YYDKDF (reference sequence). CDR3 region: CATSRGGGWDYGYTF. As DNA, the CDR3 is TGTGCCACCAGCCGGGGTGGGGGCTGGGACTATGGCTACACCTTC.

The rearrangement links TRBV6-7 to TRBJ2-7, with D tentatively TRBD1 or TRBD2 (5 bases each). TRBV6-7 is classed as an ORF, of uncertain function. The CDR3 has 15 amino acids. Trimming removed 5 bases from V and 2 bases from J, with 16 bases in between. The CDR3 coding sequence is TGTGCCAGCAGTAACGCCGGGACGGTCGCCTACGAGCAGTACTTC. It yields the protein CASSNAGTVAYEQYF.

As concerns this clone: Distinct nucleotide sequences in the sample also encode this CDR3. The rearrangement links TRBV3-1 (or the pseudogene TRBV3-2) to TRBJ1-1; D is unclear. Trimming left V 0 bases short and J 1 base short, with 6 bases between. The length of the CDR3 is 14 residues. CDR1 LGHDT and CDR2 YNNKEL come from the germline V gene (reference sequence). The CDR3: CASSQERGNTEAFF. The DNA for the CDR3 is TGTGCCAGCAGCCAAGAGCGGGGGAACACTGAAGCTTTCTTT.

This clone was seen a few times. The chain links TRBV10-3 to TRBJ1-2; 10 nucleotides agree with TRBD1. This CDR3 spans 16 amino acids. V shed 2 bases, J shed 4 bases, and the junction held 7 bases outside the gene matches. Germline V gene sequence: CDR1 ENHRY, CDR2 SYGVKD. The CDR3 is CAISEETGGSSYGYTF. CDR3 in DNA: TGTGCCATCAGTGAGGAGACAGGGGGCAGTAGCTATGGCTACACCTTC.

The genes are TRBV5-8 and TRBJ1-2; 9 nucleotides align to TRBD1. This CDR3 region has 16 residues. From germline, CDR1 is SGHTS and CDR2 YDEGEE. Germline trimming cut 5 bases from V and 4 bases from J; bases unmatched to any gene: 12. CDR3 protein: CASRLPGQGVIYGYTF. CDR3 bases: TGTGCCAGCAGACTTCCGGGACAGGGCGTCATCTATGGCTACACCTTC.

V gene TRBV3-1 (or the pseudogene TRBV3-2) combines with J gene TRBJ2-5, with no clear D. The V end lost 4 bases, the J end lost 5 bases, and 5 bases lay between the germline ends. Germline-derived CDR1 and CDR2 are LGHDT and YNNKEL (reference sequence). CDR3 size: 11 residues. CDR3 nucleotides: TGTGCCAGCAGCCTAGGTGAGACCCAGTACTTC. The encoded protein is CASSLGETQYF.

The chain combines TRBV6-9 with TRBJ2-3; 7 bases are a match to TRBD2. The CDR3 length is 16 residues. Trimming at V came to 10 bases and at J to 2 bases, leaving 15 bases not matched to a gene. Germline V gives CDR1 MNHGY, CDR2 SVAAGI. This CDR3 is CAIPLWDSGPTDTQYF. The CDR3, as DNA: TGTGCCATACCGTTATGGGATAGCGGGCCCACAGATACGCAGTATTTT.

The chain has TRBV15 and TRBJ2-1, with TRBD2 matching over 11 bases. Germline lookup yields CDR1 LNHNV and CDR2 YYDKDF (reference sequence). The trim removed 3 bases at V and 7 bases at J, leaving 5 bases unmatched. This CDR3 comprises 15 residues. The CDR3 DNA follows: TGTGCCACCAGCAGGAAGACTAGCGGGGTGAATGAGCAGTTCTTC. Protein sequence: CATSRKTSGVNEQFF.

The chain carries TRBV18 and TRBJ2-4; 8 bases map to TRBD1. With V trimmed by 2 bases and J by 0 bases, 6 bases remained unmatched. Germline assignment: CDR1 KGHSH and CDR2 LQKENI. The CDR3 loop spans 17 amino acids. DNA for the CDR3: TGTGCCAGCTCACCAATCCGCAGGGGGCTAGCCAAAAACATTCAGTACTTC. This sequence encodes CASSPIRRGLAKNIQYF.

The CDR3 DNA sequence: TGTGCCAGCAGTCTGACAGGGAGGGACTACGAGCAGTACTTC. Protein sequence: CASSLTGRDYEQYF. V gene TRBV6-5 combines with J gene TRBJ2-7, with D perhaps TRBD1 or TRBD2 (7 bases each). The V and J ends lost 5 bases and 3 bases respectively, with 14 bases between them. Per the germline V gene, CDR1 is MNHEY and CDR2 is SVGAGI. The CDR3 consists of 14 residues.

CDR3 sequence reads: CASRLRRVINQPQHF. In DNA form, the CDR3 reads TGTGCAAGTCGCCTTAGGAGGGTAATCAATCAGCCCCAGCATTTT. The V gene is TRBV12-2, the J gene TRBJ1-5. TRBV12-2 is shown as a pseudogene. CDR3 size: 15 residues.

This chain joins TRBV5-7 and TRBJ1-1; a weak D match, TRBD1 (5 bases). TRBV5-7 is an open reading frame, and its role is uncertain. Trimming removed 1 base from V and 4 bases from J, with 17 bases in between. The CDR3 covers 16 residues. The CDR3 DNA reads as TGTGCCAGCAGCTTGCTCCTCGCGGGACCCCCCACTGAAGCTTTCTTT. Its protein is CASSLLLAGPPTEAFF.

This chain uses TRBV25-1 with TRBJ2-3; 9 bases match TRBD1. CDR3 size: 15 residues. The J segment lost 4 bases and the V segment lost 4 bases, leaving 6 bases of the junction unmatched. The germline V gene encodes CDR1 MGHDK and CDR2 SYGVNS. The CDR3 reads CASSGDRVMADTQYF. In DNA, the CDR3 is TGTGCCAGCAGTGGGGACAGGGTTATGGCAGATACGCAGTATTTT. The variable domain in full, with the rest retrieved from reference TRBV25-1 and TRBJ2-3, is EADIYQTPRYLVIGTGKKITLECSQTMGHDKMYWYQQDPGMELHLIHYSYGVNSTEKGDLSSESTVSRIRTEHFPLTLESARPSHTSQYLCASSGDRVMADTQYFGPGTRLTVL.

V gene TRBV6-5 combines with J gene TRBJ1-5; TRBD1 is a possible D gene (5 bases). This CDR3 contains 14 residues. Per the germline V gene, CDR1 is MNHEY and CDR2 is SVGAGI. The V end was cut by 2 bases, the J end by 3 bases, with 8 bases between. DNA of the CDR3: TGTGCCAGCAGTTACAGGGGATTCAATCAGCCCCAGCATTTT. Its translation: CASSYRGFNQPQHF.

The chain is built from TRBV7-2 and TRBJ1-6; D not resolved. The CDR3 has 15 residues. V was cut by 2 bases and J by 5 bases, with 10 bases left in between. Germline CDR1 reads SGHTA; CDR2 reads FQGNSA. CDR3 bases: TGTGCCAGCAGCTTAATAACAGAGAATAATTCACCCCTCCACTTT. Its protein is CASSLITENNSPLHF.

The CDR3, as DNA: TGCGCCAGCAGCCAGGGACTACCAGGACAGCCCCAGCATTTT. Protein product: CASSQGLPGQPQHF. The chain has TRBV4-1 and TRBJ1-5; the D gene is possibly TRBD1 (5 bases). The CDR3 spans 14 residues. Germline V CDR1 and CDR2: MGHRA, YSYEKL. V was trimmed by 3 bases and J by 7 bases, leaving 13 bases between them.

This clone has just a few counts. The gene calls are TRBV18 and TRBJ2-7; unclear D gene. V lost 3 bases, J lost 5 bases, and 8 bases lay in between. The germline CDR1 and CDR2 sequences are KGHSH and LQKENI. The CDR3 has 12 amino acids. The CDR3 region is CASSPRRDEQYF. In nucleotides, the CDR3 is TGTGCCAGCTCACCCCGTCGGGACGAGCAGTACTTC.

The chain links TRBV5-1 to TRBJ2-2; TRBD1 aligns across 10 bases. Germline assignment: CDR1 SGHRS and CDR2 YFSETQ. CDR3 length: 14 residues. V lost 8 bases and J lost 7; bases outside the gene matches: 8. The CDR3 reads CASSTGQGIGELFF. In DNA, the CDR3 is TGCGCCAGTTCCACGGGACAGGGGATCGGGGAGCTGTTTTTT.

The V gene is TRBV29-1, the J gene TRBJ2-7; D is uncertain. The V gene lost 0 bases and the J gene lost 7 bases, with 13 bases spanning the gap. CDR1 and CDR2 (germline): SQVTM, ANQGSEA. The CDR3 consists of 13 residues. CDR3 sequence reads: CSVEDPLVNEQYF. CDR3 in DNA: TGCAGCGTTGAAGACCCCCTGGTAAATGAGCAGTACTTC.

This clone was observed a handful of times. Other DNA sequences from this sample encode an identical CDR3 as well. J is TRBJ1-1 and V is TRBV12-3 or TRBV12-4; D is ambiguous. The CDR3 covers 13 residues. V was cut by 6 bases and J by 3 bases, with 11 bases left in between. The chain's CDR3 is CASSRRRDTEAFF. CDR3 bases: TGTGCCAGCAGCCGTAGGAGGGACACTGAAGCTTTCTTT.

The rearrangement joins TRBV11-2 to TRBJ2-2; D possibly corresponds to TRBD2 (5 bases). V lost 1 base to trimming and J lost 6 bases, with 15 bases between them. This CDR3 region has 16 residues. CDR1 and CDR2 (germline): SGHAT, FQNNGV. The CDR3 protein is CASSLVPTSFAGELFF. Written as DNA, the CDR3 is TGTGCCAGCAGCTTAGTCCCAACTAGTTTCGCCGGGGAGCTGTTTTTT.

In this sample, this clone turned up a few times. This chain links TRBV2 with TRBJ1-1; unclear D gene. V was pared by 9 bases and J by 1 base, with 12 bases between. Germline loops: CDR1 SNHLY, CDR2 FYNNEI. This CDR3 is built from 13 residues. The CDR3 loop is CASTEWRNTEAFF. DNA for the CDR3: TGTGCCAGTACCGAGTGGCGGAACACTGAAGCTTTCTTT.